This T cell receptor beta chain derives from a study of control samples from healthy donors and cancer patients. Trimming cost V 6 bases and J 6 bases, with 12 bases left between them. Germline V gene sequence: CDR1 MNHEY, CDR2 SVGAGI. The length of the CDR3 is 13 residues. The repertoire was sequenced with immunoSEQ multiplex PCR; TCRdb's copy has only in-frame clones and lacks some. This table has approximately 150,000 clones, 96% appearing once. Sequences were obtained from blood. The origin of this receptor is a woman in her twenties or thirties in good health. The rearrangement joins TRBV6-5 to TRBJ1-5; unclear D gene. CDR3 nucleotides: TGTGCCAGCAGCCCAACCCCTCGTCAGCCCCAGCATTTT. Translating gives CASSPTPRQPQHF.